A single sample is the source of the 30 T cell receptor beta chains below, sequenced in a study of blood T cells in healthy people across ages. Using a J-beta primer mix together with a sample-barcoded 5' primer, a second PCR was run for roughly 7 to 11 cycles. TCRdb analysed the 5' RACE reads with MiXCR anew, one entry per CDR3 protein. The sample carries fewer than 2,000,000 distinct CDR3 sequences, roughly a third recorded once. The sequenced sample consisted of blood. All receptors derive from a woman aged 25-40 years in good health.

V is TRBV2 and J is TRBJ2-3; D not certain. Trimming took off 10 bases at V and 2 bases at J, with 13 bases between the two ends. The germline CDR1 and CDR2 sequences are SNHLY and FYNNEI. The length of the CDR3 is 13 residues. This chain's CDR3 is CAIVTGNTDTQYF. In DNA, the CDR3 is TGTGCCATCGTGACGGGCAACACAGATACGCAGTATTTT.

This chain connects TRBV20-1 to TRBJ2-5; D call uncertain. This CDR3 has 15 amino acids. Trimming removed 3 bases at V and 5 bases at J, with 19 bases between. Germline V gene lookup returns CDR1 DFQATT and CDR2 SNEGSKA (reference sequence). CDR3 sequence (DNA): TGCAGTGCTAGTACGTTTGTTTCGTTCGGCGAGACCCAGTACTTC. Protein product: CSASTFVSFGETQYF.

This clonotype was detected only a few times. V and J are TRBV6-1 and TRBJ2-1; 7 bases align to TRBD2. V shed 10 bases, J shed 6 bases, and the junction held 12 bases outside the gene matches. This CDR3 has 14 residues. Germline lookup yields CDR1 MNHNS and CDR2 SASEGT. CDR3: CATERAGVGNEQFF. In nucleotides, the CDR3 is TGTGCCACCGAGCGGGCGGGAGTTGGCAATGAGCAGTTCTTC.

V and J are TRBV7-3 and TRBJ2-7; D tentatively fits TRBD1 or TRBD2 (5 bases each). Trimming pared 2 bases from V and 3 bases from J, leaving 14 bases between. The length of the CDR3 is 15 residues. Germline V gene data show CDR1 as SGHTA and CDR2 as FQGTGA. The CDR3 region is CASSLGGGGNYEQYF. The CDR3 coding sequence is TGTGCCAGCAGCTTAGGCGGTGGGGGAAACTACGAGCAGTACTTC. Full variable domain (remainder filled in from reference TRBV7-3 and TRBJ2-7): GAGVSQTPSNKVTEKGKYVELRCDPISGHTALYWYRQSLGQGPEFLIYFQGTGAADDSGLPNDRFFAVRPEGSVSTLKIQRTERGDSAVYLCASSLGGGGNYEQYFGPGTRLTVT.

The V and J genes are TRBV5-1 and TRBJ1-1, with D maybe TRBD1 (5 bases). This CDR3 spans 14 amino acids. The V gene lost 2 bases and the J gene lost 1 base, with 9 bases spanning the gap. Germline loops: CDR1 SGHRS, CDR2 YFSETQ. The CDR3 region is CASSFLTENTEAFF. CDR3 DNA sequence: TGCGCCAGCAGCTTCTTGACAGAGAACACTGAAGCTTTCTTT.

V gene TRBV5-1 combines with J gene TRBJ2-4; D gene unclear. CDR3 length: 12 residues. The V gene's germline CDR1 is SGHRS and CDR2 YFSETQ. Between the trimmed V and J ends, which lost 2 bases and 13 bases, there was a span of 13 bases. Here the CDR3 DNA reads TGCGCCAGCAGCTTCGGGCAACCAGTGCAGTACTTC. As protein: CASSFGQPVQYF.

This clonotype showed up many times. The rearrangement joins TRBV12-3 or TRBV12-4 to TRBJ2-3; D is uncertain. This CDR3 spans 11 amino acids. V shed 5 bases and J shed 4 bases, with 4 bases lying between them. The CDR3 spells CASSTADTQYF. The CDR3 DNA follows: TGTGCCAGCAGTACCGCAGATACGCAGTATTTT.

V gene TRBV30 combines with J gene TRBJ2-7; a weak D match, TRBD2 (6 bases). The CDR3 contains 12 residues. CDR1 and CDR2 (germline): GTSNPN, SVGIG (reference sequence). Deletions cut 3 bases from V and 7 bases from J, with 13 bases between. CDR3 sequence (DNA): TGTGCCTGGAGGGGCAGGGCGGGGGAGCAGTACTTC. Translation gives CAWRGRAGEQYF.

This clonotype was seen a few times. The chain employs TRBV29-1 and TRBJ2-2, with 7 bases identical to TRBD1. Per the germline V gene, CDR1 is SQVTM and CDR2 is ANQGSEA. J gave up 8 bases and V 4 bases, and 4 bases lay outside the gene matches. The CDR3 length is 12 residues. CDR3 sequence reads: CSVGQGTGELFF. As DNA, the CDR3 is TGCAGCGTTGGACAGGGAACGGGGGAGCTGTTTTTT.

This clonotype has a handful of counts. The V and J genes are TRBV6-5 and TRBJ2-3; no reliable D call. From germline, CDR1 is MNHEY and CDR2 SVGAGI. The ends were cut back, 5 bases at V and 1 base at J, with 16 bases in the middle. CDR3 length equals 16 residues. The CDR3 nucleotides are TGTGCCAGCAGTACCACAGCCGAGCAGGGCACAGATACGCAGTATTTT. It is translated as CASSTTAEQGTDTQYF.

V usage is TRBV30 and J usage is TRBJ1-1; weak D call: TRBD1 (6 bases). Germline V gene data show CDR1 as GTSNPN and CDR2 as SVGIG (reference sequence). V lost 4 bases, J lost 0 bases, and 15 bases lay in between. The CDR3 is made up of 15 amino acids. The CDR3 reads CAWTDLDRLNTEAFF. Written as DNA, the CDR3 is TGTGCCTGGACCGACCTGGACAGATTGAACACTGAAGCTTTCTTT. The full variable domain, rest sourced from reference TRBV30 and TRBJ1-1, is SQTIHQWPATLVQPVGSPLSLECTVEGTSNPNLYWYRQAAGRGLQLLFYSVGIGQISSEVPQNLSASRPQDRQFILSSKKLLLSDSGFYLCAWTDLDRLNTEAFFGQGTRLTVV.

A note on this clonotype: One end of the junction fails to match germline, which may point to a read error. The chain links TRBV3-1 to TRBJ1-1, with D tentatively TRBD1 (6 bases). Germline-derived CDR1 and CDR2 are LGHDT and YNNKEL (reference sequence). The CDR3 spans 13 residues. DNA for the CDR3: TGTGCCAGCAGCCCGACAGGTAACACTGTAGCTTTCTTT. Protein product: CASSPTGNTVAFF.

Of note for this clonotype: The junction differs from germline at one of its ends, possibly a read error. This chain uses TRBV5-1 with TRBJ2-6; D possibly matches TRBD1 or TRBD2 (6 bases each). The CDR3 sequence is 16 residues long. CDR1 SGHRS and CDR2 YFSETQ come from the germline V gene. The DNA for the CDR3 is TGCGCCAGCAGCTTGGTGGGGGGCTCTGGGGCCAACGTCCTGCCTTTC. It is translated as CASSLVGGSGANVLPF.

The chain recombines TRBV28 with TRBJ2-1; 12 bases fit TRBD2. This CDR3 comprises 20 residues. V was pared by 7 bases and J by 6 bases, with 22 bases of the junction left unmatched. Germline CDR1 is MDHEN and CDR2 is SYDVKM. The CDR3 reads CASTPPPIASRLAGVNEQFF. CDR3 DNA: TGTGCCAGCACCCCTCCACCCATAGCCTCAAGACTAGCGGGAGTCAATGAGCAGTTCTTC.

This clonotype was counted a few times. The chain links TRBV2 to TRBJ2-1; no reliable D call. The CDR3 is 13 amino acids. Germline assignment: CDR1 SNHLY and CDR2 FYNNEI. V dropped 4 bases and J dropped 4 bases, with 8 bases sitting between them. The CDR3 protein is CASSVYTYNEQFF. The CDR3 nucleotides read TGTGCCAGCAGTGTGTACACATACAATGAGCAGTTCTTC.

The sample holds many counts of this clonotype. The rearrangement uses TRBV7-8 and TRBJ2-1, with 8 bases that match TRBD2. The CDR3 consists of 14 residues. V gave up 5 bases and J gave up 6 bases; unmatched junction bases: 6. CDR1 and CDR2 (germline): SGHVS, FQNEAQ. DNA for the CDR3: TGTGCCAGCAGCCCCGGGACTAGTCCCAATGAGCAGTTCTTC. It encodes CASSPGTSPNEQFF.

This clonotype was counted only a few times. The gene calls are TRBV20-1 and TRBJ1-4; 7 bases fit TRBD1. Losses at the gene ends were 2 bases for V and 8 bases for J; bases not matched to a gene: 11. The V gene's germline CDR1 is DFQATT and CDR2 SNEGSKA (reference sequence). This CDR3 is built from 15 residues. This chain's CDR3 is CSARPRQGWEEKLFF. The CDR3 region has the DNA TGCAGTGCTAGACCCCGACAGGGATGGGAGGAAAAACTGTTTTTT.

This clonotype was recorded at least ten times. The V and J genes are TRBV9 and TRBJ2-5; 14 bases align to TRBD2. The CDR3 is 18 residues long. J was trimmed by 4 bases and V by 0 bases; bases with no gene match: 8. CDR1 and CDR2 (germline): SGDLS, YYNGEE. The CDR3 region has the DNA TGTGCCAGCAGCGTAGGGGGACTAGCGGGAGCTATGGGAGAGACCCAGTACTTC. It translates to CASSVGGLAGAMGETQYF. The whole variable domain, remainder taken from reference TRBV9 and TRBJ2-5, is DSGVTQTPKHLITATGQRVTLRCSPRSGDLSVYWYQQSLDQGLQFLIQYYNGEERAKGNILERFSAQQFPDLHSELNLSSLELGDSALYFCASSVGGLAGAMGETQYFGPGTRLLVL.

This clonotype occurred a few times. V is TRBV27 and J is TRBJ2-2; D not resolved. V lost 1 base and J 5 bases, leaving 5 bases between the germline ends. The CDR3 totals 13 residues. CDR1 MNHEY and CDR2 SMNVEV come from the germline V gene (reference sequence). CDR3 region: CASSLWFTGELFF. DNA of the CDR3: TGTGCCAGCAGTTTATGGTTTACCGGGGAGCTGTTTTTT.

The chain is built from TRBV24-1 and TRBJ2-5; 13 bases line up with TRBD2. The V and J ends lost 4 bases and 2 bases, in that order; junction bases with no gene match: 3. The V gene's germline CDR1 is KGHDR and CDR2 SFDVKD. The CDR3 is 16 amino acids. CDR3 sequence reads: CATSDPGLAGQETQYF. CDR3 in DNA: TGTGCCACCAGTGACCCGGGACTAGCGGGGCAAGAGACCCAGTACTTC.

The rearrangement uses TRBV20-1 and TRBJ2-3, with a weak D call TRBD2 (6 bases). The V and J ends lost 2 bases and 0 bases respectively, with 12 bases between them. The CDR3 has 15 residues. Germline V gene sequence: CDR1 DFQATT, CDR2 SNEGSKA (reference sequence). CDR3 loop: CSARWRGSSTDTQYF. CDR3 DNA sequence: TGCAGTGCTAGATGGCGGGGTTCTAGCACAGATACGCAGTATTTT.

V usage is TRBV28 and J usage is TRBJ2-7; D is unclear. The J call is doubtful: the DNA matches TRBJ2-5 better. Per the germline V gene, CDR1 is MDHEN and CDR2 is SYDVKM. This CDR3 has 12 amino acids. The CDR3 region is CASNTPLETQYF. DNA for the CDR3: TGTGCCAGCAACACTCCGTTGGAGACCCAGTACTTC.

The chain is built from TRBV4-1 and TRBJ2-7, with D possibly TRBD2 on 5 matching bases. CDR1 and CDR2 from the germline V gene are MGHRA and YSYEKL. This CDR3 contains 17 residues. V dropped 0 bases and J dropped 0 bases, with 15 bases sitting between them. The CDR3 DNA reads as TGCGCCAGCAGCCAAGAACCCCAGAGGGAGAGCTCCTACGAGCAGTACTTC. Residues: CASSQEPQRESSYEQYF.

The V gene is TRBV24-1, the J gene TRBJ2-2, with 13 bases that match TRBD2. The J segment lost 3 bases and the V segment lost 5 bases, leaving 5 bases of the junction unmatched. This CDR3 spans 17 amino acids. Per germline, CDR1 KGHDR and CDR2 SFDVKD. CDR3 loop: CATSGTSGRADTGELFF. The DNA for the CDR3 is TGTGCCACCAGTGGGACTAGCGGGAGAGCGGACACCGGGGAGCTGTTTTTT.

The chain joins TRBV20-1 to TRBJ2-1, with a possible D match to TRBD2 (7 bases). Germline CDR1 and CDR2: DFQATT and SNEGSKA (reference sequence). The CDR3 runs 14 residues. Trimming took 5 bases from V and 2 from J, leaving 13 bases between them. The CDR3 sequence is CSAGKGGPYNEQFF. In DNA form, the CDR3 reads TGCAGTGCTGGAAAGGGGGGGCCCTACAATGAGCAGTTCTTC.

For the CDR3, the DNA is TGCGCCAGCAGCCCTAGACAGAGCCGGAGCAATCAGCCCCAGCATTTT. This gives the protein CASSPRQSRSNQPQHF. This chain links TRBV4-1 with TRBJ1-5; tentatively, D is TRBD1 (5 bases). The CDR3 contains 16 residues. Trimming took off 4 bases at V and 1 base at J, with 14 bases between the two ends. Germline CDR1 MGHRA, CDR2 YSYEKL.

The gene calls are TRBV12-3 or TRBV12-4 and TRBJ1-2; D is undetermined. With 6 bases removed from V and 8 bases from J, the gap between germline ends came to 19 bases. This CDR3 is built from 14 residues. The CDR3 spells CASSAPGRGYGYTF. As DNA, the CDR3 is TGTGCCAGCAGCGCCCCCGGCCGTGGGTACGGCTACACCTTC.

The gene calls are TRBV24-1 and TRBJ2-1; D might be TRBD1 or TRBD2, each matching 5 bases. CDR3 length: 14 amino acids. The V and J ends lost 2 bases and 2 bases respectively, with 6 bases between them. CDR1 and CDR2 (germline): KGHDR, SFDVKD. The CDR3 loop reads CATSDWGTYNEQFF. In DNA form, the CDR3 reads TGTGCCACCAGTGATTGGGGGACCTACAATGAGCAGTTCTTC.

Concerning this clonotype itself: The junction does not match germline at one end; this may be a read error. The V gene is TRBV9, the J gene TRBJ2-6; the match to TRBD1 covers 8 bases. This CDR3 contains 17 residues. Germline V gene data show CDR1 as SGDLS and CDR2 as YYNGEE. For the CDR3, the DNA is TGTGCCAGCAGCGAAGGACAGGGCTACTCTGGGGCCAGCGTCCTGACTTTC. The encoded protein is CASSEGQGYSGASVLTF.

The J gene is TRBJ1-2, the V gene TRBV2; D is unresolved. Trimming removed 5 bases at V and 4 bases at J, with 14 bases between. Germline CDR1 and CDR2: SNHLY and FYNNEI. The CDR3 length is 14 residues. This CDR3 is CASSPASGFYGYTF. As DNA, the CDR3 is TGTGCCAGCAGTCCGGCGTCCGGGTTCTATGGCTACACCTTC.